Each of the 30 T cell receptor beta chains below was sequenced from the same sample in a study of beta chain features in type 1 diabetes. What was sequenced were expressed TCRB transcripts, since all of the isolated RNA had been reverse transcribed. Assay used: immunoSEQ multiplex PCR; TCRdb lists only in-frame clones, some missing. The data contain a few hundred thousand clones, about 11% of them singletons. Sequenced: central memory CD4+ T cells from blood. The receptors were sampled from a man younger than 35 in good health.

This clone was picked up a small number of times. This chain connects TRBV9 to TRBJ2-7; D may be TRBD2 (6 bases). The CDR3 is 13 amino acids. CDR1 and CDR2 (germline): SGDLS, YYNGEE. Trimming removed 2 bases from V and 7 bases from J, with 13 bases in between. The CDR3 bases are TGTGCCAGCAGCGTCAGGGCTGGAGGGGAGCAGTACTTC. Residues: CASSVRAGGEQYF.

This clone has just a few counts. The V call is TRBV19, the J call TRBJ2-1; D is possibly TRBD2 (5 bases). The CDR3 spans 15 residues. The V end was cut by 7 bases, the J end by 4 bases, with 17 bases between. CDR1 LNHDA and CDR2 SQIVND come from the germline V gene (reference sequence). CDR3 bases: TGTGCCAGTACGGTCGCGAGGGCCGGGTACAATGAGCAGTTCTTC. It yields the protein CASTVARAGYNEQFF.

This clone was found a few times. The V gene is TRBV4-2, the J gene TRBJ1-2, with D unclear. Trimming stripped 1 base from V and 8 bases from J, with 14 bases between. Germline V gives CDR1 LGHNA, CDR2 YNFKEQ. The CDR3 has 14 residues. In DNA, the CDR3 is TGTGCCAGCAGCCAAGGAACTGCGGGTTCAGGCTACACCTTC. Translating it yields CASSQGTAGSGYTF.

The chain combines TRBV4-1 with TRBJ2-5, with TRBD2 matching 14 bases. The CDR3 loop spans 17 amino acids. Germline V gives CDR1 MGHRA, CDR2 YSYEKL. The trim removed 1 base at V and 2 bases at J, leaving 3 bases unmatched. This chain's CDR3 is CASSQGLAGGGQETQYF. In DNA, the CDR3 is TGCGCCAGCAGCCAAGGACTAGCGGGAGGGGGTCAAGAGACCCAGTACTTC.

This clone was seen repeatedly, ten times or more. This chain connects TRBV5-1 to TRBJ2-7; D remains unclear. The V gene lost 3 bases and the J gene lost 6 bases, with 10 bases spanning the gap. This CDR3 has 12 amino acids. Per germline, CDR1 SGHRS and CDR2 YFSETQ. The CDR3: CASSSTELEQYF. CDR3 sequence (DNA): TGCGCCAGCAGCTCGACGGAACTCGAGCAGTACTTC.

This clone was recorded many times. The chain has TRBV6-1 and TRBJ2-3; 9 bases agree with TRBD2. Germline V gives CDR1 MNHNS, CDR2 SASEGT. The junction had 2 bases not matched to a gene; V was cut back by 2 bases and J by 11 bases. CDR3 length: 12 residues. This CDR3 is CASSELAGVQYF. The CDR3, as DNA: TGTGCCAGCAGTGAATTAGCGGGAGTGCAGTATTTT.

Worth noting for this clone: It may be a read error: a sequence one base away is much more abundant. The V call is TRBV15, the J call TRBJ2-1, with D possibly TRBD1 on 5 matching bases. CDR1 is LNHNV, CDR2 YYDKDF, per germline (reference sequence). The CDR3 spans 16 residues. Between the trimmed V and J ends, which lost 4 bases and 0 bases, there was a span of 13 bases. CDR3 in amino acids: CATSKVGASSYNEQFF. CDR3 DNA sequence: TGTGCCACCAGCAAAGTTGGGGCTAGCTCCTACAATGAGCAGTTCTTC.

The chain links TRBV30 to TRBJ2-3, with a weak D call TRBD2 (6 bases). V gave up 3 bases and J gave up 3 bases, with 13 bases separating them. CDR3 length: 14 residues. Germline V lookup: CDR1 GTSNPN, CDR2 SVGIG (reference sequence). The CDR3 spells CAWSTSGGTDTQYF. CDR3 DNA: TGTGCCTGGAGCACTAGTGGGGGGACAGATACGCAGTATTTT.

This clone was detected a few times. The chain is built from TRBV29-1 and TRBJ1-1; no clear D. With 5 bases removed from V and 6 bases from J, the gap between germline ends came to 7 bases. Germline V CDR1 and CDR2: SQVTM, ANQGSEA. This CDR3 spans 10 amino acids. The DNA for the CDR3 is TGCAGCGTTCGAGGCGCTGAAGCTTTCTTT. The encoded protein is CSVRGAEAFF.

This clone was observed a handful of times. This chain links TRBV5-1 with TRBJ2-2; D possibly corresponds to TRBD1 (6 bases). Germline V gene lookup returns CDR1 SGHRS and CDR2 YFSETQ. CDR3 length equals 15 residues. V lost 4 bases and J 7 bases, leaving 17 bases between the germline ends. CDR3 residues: CASSAQGPGNGELFF. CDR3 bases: TGCGCCAGCAGCGCACAGGGCCCGGGAAACGGGGAGCTGTTTTTT. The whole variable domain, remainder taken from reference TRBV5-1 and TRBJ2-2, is KAGVTQTPRYLIKTRGQQVTLSCSPISGHRSVSWYQQTPGQGLQFLFEYFSETQRNKGNFPGRFSGRQFSNSRSEMNVSTLELGDSALYLCASSAQGPGNGELFFGEGSRLTVL.

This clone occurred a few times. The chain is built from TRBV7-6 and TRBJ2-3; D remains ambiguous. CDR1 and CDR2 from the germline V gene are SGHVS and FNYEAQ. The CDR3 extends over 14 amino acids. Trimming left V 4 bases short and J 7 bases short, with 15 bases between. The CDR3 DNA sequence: TGTGCCAGCAGCTCCGCTGTCTTCCCTTATACGCAGTATTTT. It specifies CASSSAVFPYTQYF.

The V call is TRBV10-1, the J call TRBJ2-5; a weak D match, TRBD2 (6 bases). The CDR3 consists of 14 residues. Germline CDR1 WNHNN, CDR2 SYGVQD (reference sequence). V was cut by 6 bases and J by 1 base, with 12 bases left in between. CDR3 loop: CASRGRGSQETQYF. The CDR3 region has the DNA TGCGCCAGCAGGGGCCGGGGGTCCCAAGAGACCCAGTACTTC.

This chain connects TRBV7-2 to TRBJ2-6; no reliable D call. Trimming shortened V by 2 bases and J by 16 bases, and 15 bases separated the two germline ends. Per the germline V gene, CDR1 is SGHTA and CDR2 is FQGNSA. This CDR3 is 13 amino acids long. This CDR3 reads CASSLSQEGLLTF. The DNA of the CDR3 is TGTGCCAGCAGCTTAAGCCAGGAAGGCCTTCTGACTTTC.

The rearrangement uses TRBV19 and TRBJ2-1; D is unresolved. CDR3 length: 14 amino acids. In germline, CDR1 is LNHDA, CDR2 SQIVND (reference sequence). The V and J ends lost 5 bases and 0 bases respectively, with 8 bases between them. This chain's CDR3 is CASSFWSSYNEQFF. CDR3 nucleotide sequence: TGTGCCAGTAGTTTCTGGAGCTCCTACAATGAGCAGTTCTTC.

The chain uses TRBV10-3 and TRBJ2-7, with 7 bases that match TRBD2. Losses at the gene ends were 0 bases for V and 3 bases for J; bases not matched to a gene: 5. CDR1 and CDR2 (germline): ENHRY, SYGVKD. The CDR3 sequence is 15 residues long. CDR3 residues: CAISESFGRSYEQYF. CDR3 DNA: TGTGCCATCAGTGAGTCCTTCGGGAGGAGCTACGAGCAGTACTTC.

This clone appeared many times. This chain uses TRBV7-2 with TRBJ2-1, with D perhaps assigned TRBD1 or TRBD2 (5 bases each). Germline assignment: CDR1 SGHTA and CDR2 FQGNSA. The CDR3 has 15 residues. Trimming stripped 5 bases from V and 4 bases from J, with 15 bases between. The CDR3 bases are TGTGCCAGCAGCCCGAGGGGTCCACCGTACAATGAGCAGTTCTTC. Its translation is CASSPRGPPYNEQFF. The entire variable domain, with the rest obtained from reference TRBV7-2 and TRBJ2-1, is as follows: GAGVSQSPSNKVTEKGKDVELRCDPISGHTALYWYRQSLGQGLEFLIYFQGNSAPDKSGLPSDRFSAERTGGSVSTLTIQRTQQEDSAVYLCASSPRGPPYNEQFFGPGTRLTVL.

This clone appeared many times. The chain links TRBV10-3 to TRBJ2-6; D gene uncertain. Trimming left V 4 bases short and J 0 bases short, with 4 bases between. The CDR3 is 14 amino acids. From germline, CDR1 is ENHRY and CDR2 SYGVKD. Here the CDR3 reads CAISGFSGANVLTF. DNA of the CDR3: TGTGCCATCAGTGGATTCTCTGGGGCCAACGTCCTGACTTTC.

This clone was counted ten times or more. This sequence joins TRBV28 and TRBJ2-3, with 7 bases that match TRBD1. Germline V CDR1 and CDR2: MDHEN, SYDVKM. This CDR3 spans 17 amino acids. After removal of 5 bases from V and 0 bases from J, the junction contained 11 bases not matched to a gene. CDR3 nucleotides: TGTGCCAGCAGTCTAGGGATGACAGGGCCGAGCACAGATACGCAGTATTTT. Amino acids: CASSLGMTGPSTDTQYF.

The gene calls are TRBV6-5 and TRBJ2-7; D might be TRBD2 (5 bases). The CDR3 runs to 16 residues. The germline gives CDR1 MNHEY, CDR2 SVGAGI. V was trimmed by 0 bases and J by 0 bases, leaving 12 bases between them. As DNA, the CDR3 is TGTGCCAGCAGTTACTCCACCAGGAGGAGCTCCTACGAGCAGTACTTC. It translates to CASSYSTRRSSYEQYF.

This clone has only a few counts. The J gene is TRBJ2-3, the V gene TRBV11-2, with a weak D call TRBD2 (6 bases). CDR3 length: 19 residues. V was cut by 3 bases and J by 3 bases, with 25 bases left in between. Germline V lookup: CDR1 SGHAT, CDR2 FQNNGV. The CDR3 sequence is CASSFWSAGRRPKTDTQYF. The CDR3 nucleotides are TGTGCCAGCAGCTTCTGGAGTGCGGGGAGGCGGCCTAAAACAGATACGCAGTATTTT.

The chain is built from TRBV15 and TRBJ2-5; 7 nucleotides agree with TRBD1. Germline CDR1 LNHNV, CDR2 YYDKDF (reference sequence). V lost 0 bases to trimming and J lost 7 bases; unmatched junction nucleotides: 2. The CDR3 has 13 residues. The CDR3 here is CATSRDRTGTQYF. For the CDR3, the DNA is TGTGCCACCAGCAGAGATAGGACAGGGACCCAGTACTTC.

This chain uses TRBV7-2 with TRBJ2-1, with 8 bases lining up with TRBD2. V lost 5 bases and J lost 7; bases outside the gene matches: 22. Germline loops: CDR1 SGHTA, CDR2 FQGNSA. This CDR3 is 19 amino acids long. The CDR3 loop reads CASSTARAIAGPHRNEQFF. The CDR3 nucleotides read TGTGCCAGCAGCACGGCTCGGGCCATAGCGGGACCCCATCGAAATGAGCAGTTCTTC.

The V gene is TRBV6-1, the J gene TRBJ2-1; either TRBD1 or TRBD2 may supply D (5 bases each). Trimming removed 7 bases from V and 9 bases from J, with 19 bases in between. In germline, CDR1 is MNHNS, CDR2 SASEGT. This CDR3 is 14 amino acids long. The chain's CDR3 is CASTSRGDLSEQFF. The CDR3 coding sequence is TGTGCCAGCACCTCAAGAGGGGACCTCAGTGAGCAGTTCTTC.

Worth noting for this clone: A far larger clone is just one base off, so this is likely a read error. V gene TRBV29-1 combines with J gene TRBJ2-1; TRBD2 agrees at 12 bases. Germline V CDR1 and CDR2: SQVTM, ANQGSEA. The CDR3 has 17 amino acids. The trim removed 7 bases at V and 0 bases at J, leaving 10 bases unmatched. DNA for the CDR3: TGCAGCGCCCGGTCTAGCGGGAGGGCGAGCTCCTACAATGAGCAGTTCTTC. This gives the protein CSARSSGRASSYNEQFF.

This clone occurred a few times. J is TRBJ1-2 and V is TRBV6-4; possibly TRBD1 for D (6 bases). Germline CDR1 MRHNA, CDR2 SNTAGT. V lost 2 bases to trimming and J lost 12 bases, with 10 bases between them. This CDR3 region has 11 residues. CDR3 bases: TGTGCCAGCAGTGACACAGGGTTGGACACCTTC. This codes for CASSDTGLDTF.

CDR3 nucleotides: TGCGCCAGCAGGGGACTAGCGAGTCAAGAGACCCAGTACTTC. The encoded protein is CASRGLASQETQYF. The chain couples TRBV5-1 to TRBJ2-5; 10 bases match TRBD2. This CDR3 region has 14 residues. With 5 bases clipped from V and 2 bases from J, the junction kept 3 bases outside the gene matches. Germline CDR1 is SGHRS and CDR2 is YFSETQ. The full variable domain, its missing parts supplied by reference TRBV5-1 and TRBJ2-5, is KAGVTQTPRYLIKTRGQQVTLSCSPISGHRSVSWYQQTPGQGLQFLFEYFSETQRNKGNFPGRFSGRQFSNSRSEMNVSTLELGDSALYLCASRGLASQETQYFGPGTRLLVL.

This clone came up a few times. The CDR3 region is CTSSERSGEETQYF. In DNA form, the CDR3 reads TGCACCAGCTCCGAAAGGAGCGGAGAGGAGACCCAGTACTTC. The genes are TRBV1 and TRBJ2-5; the D call of TRBD2 is as the table states it, not checked on the DNA. TRBV1 is a pseudogene segment. The CDR3 spans 14 residues.

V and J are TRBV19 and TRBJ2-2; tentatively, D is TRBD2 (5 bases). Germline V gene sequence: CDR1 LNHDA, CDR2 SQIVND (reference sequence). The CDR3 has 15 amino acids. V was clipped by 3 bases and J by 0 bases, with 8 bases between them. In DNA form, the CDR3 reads TGTGCCAGTAGTATGGGAGCAGCGAACACCGGGGAGCTGTTTTTT. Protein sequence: CASSMGAANTGELFF.

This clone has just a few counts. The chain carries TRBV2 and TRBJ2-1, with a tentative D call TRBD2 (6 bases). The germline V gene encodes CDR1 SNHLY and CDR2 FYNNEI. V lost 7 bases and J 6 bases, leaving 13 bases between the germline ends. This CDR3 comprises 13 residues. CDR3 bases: TGTGCCAGCACTAGCGCCCAATTCAATGAGCAGTTCTTC. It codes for CASTSAQFNEQFF.

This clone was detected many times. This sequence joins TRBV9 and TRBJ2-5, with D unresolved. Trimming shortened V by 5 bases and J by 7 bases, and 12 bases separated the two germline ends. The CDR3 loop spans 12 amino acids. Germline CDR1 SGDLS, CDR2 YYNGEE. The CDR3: CASRRTVGTQYF. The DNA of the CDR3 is TGTGCCAGCAGGAGGACGGTGGGGACCCAGTACTTC.